Listed below are T cell receptor beta chains from one sample, sequenced in a study of preoperative IRX-2 immunotherapy in early breast cancer. Assay used: immunoSEQ multiplex PCR; TCRdb lists only in-frame clones, some missing. This sample carries 20,000 to 30,000 clones, more than 80% of them seen once, and the ten largest clones take about 9.4%. Material: tumor tissue, obtained after IRX-2 immunotherapy. These receptors originate from a human donor with breast cancer. Each CDR3 is given with its conserved first and last residue. The order of the fields is V gene, CDR3 length, D gene, J gene, clone size, CDR3 protein, CDR3 DNA. D genes are given only for firm matches. The listing skips clone size in some rows; elsewhere it reads once, few, many or a size class.

V gene: TRBV28
CDR3 length: 14
D gene: -
J gene: TRBJ1-1
clone size: -
CDR3 protein: CASVQARMNTEAFF
CDR3 DNA: TGTGCCAGCGTCCAGGCACGGATGAACACTGAAGCTTTCTTT

V gene: TRBV9
CDR3 length: 15
D gene: -
J gene: TRBJ2-2
clone size: -
CDR3 protein: CASSSRVSDTGELFF
CDR3 DNA: TGTGCCAGCAGCTCCAGGGTTTCCGACACCGGGGAGCTGTTTTTT

V gene: TRBV28
CDR3 length: 14
D gene: TRBD1
J gene: TRBJ2-7
clone size: -
CDR3 protein: CASSSIQGLWEQYF
CDR3 DNA: TGTGCCAGCAGTTCTATACAGGGGTTGTGGGAGCAGTACTTC

V gene: TRBV7-9
CDR3 length: 16
D gene: TRBD1
J gene: TRBJ1-1
clone size: -
CDR3 protein: CASSLAGTGAKTEAFF
CDR3 DNA: TGTGCCAGCAGCTTAGCGGGGACAGGGGCGAAGACTGAAGCTTTCTTT

V gene: TRBV2
CDR3 length: 17
D gene: TRBD1
J gene: TRBJ1-2
clone size: -
CDR3 protein: CASSETGTGGTGGGYTF
CDR3 DNA: TGTGCCAGCAGCGAGACCGGGACAGGGGGTACCGGCGGGGGCTACACCTTC

V gene: TRBV11-2
CDR3 length: 18
D gene: -
J gene: TRBJ1-4
clone size: -
CDR3 protein: CASSLGVLFADLNEKLFF
CDR3 DNA: TGTGCCAGCAGCTTAGGAGTTCTTTTCGCGGATCTGAATGAAAAACTGTTTTTT

V gene: TRBV11-2
CDR3 length: 16
D gene: -
J gene: TRBJ1-1
clone size: -
CDR3 protein: CASSLGWRILNTEAFF
CDR3 DNA: TGTGCCAGCAGCTTAGGGTGGCGAATCTTGAACACTGAAGCTTTCTTT

V gene: TRBV28
CDR3 length: 17
D gene: TRBD2
J gene: TRBJ2-5
clone size: -
CDR3 protein: CASSHTGRGRQRETQYF
CDR3 DNA: TGTGCCAGCAGCCACACCGGGCGGGGGAGGCAGAGGGAGACCCAGTACTTC

V gene: TRBV19
CDR3 length: 13
D gene: -
J gene: TRBJ1-1
clone size: -
CDR3 protein: CASSKGLRTEAFF
CDR3 DNA: TGTGCCAGTAGTAAAGGGCTTCGCACTGAAGCTTTCTTT

V gene: TRBV5-4
CDR3 length: 12
D gene: -
J gene: TRBJ2-3
clone size: -
CDR3 protein: CASSVSTDTQYF
CDR3 DNA: TGTGCCAGCAGCGTCAGCACAGATACGCAGTATTTT

V gene: TRBV19
CDR3 length: 10
D gene: -
J gene: TRBJ1-3
clone size: once
CDR3 protein: CAGGGNTIYF
CDR3 DNA: TGTGCCGGAGGGGGAAACACCATATATTTT

V gene: TRBV2
CDR3 length: 14
D gene: -
J gene: TRBJ1-5
clone size: -
CDR3 protein: CATGGRGGNQPQHF
CDR3 DNA: TGTGCCACCGGGGGGCGGGGTGGCAATCAGCCCCAGCATTTT

V gene: TRBV27
CDR3 length: 15
D gene: TRBD2
J gene: TRBJ2-2
clone size: -
CDR3 protein: CASSLTSGNTGELFF
CDR3 DNA: TGTGCCAGCAGTTTAACTAGCGGAAACACCGGGGAGCTGTTTTTT

V gene: TRBV28
CDR3 length: 15
D gene: TRBD2
J gene: TRBJ2-7
clone size: -
CDR3 protein: CASSYGTSGIHEQYF
CDR3 DNA: TGTGCCAGCAGTTACGGGACTAGCGGGATCCACGAGCAGTACTTC

V gene: TRBV5-4
CDR3 length: 14
D gene: -
J gene: TRBJ1-6
clone size: -
CDR3 protein: CASSARDIRSPLHF
CDR3 DNA: TGTGCCAGCAGCGCCCGGGACATTCGGTCACCCCTCCACTTT

V gene: TRBV19
CDR3 length: 11
D gene: TRBD2
J gene: TRBJ2-3
clone size: -
CDR3 protein: CAGGEGNTQYF
CDR3 DNA: TGTGCCGGTGGGGAGGGCAATACGCAGTATTTT

V gene: TRBV29-1
CDR3 length: 15
D gene: -
J gene: TRBJ2-1
clone size: -
CDR3 protein: CSVSGRGRGYNEQFF
CDR3 DNA: TGCAGCGTTTCCGGCAGGGGACGGGGTTACAATGAGCAGTTCTTC

V gene: TRBV10-1
CDR3 length: 13
D gene: -
J gene: TRBJ2-1
clone size: -
CDR3 protein: CASKPSGYNEQFF
CDR3 DNA: TGCGCCAGCAAACCATCAGGCTACAATGAGCAGTTCTTC

V gene: TRBV19
CDR3 length: 19
D gene: TRBD2
J gene: TRBJ2-1
clone size: -
CDR3 protein: CASSPGTSGREGSYNEQFF
CDR3 DNA: TGTGCCAGTAGTCCAGGGACTAGCGGGAGGGAAGGCTCCTACAATGAGCAGTTCTTC

V gene: TRBV6-1
CDR3 length: 14
D gene: -
J gene: TRBJ2-2
clone size: -
CDR3 protein: CASSEGANVRGLFF
CDR3 DNA: TGTGCCAGCAGTGAGGGGGCAAATGTAAGGGGGCTGTTTTTT

V gene: TRBV5-1
CDR3 length: 16
D gene: TRBD1
J gene: TRBJ1-5
clone size: -
CDR3 protein: CASSLGLTGGNQPQHF
CDR3 DNA: TGCGCCAGCAGCTTGGGATTAACAGGGGGCAATCAGCCCCAGCATTTT

V gene: TRBV5-1
CDR3 length: 14
D gene: TRBD1
J gene: TRBJ2-7
clone size: -
CDR3 protein: CASSLGTGTYEQYF
CDR3 DNA: TGCGCCAGCAGCTTGGGGACAGGTACCTACGAGCAGTACTTC

V gene: TRBV11-2
CDR3 length: 16
D gene: -
J gene: TRBJ1-2
clone size: once
CDR3 protein: CASTRPGDPLNYGYTF
CDR3 DNA: TGTGCCAGCACCCGACCCGGGGACCCACTTAACTATGGCTACACCTTC

V gene: TRBV5-1
CDR3 length: 13
D gene: -
J gene: TRBJ2-5
clone size: -
CDR3 protein: CASSERGQETQYF
CDR3 DNA: TGCGCCAGCAGCGAGAGGGGCCAAGAGACCCAGTACTTC

V gene: TRBV6-5
CDR3 length: 14
D gene: -
J gene: TRBJ2-7
clone size: -
CDR3 protein: CASSWGGGGYEQYF
CDR3 DNA: TGTGCCAGCAGTTGGGGAGGGGGGGGGTACGAGCAGTACTTC

V gene: TRBV6-5
CDR3 length: 14
D gene: -
J gene: TRBJ1-3
clone size: -
CDR3 protein: CASTGLYSGNTIYF
CDR3 DNA: TGTGCCAGCACCGGACTGTACTCTGGAAACACCATATATTTT

V gene: TRBV11-3
CDR3 length: 11
D gene: -
J gene: TRBJ2-7
clone size: -
CDR3 protein: CASSLRGEQYF
CDR3 DNA: TGTGCCAGCAGCTTAAGGGGCGAGCAGTACTTC

V gene: TRBV6-6
CDR3 length: 13
D gene: -
J gene: TRBJ1-2
clone size: -
CDR3 protein: CASRQGAGYGYTF
CDR3 DNA: TGTGCCAGCAGGCAAGGGGCGGGCTATGGCTACACCTTC

V gene: TRBV6-1
CDR3 length: 14
D gene: -
J gene: TRBJ1-5
clone size: -
CDR3 protein: CASSLSGWNQPQHF
CDR3 DNA: TGTGCCAGCAGTCTTTCGGGGTGGAATCAGCCCCAGCATTTT

V gene: TRBV29-1
CDR3 length: 12
D gene: -
J gene: TRBJ1-2
clone size: once
CDR3 protein: CSVERGGYGYTF
CDR3 DNA: TGCAGCGTTGAAAGGGGAGGCTATGGCTACACCTTC

V gene: TRBV7-2
CDR3 length: 15
D gene: -
J gene: TRBJ2-5
clone size: -
CDR3 protein: CASSLADGGQETQYF
CDR3 DNA: TGTGCCAGCAGCTTAGCCGACGGGGGCCAAGAGACCCAGTACTTC

V gene: TRBV4-2
CDR3 length: 16
D gene: -
J gene: TRBJ2-5
clone size: once
CDR3 protein: CASSQDYGTPKETQYF
CDR3 DNA: TGTGCCAGCAGCCAAGACTACGGGACACCAAAAGAGACCCAGTACTTC

V gene: TRBV27
CDR3 length: 15
D gene: TRBD1
J gene: TRBJ2-7
clone size: -
CDR3 protein: CASSTIGTGSYEQYF
CDR3 DNA: TGTGCCAGCAGTACAATCGGGACAGGGTCCTACGAGCAGTACTTC

V gene: TRBV6-1
CDR3 length: 14
D gene: -
J gene: TRBJ2-7
clone size: -
CDR3 protein: CASSEMVSPLEQYF
CDR3 DNA: TGTGCCAGCAGTGAAATGGTATCCCCTCTCGAGCAGTACTTC

V gene: TRBV11-2
CDR3 length: 15
D gene: TRBD2
J gene: TRBJ2-5
clone size: once
CDR3 protein: CASRRSAGGGETQYF
CDR3 DNA: TGTGCCAGCAGAAGGTCAGCGGGAGGAGGAGAGACCCAGTACTTC

V gene: TRBV4-3
CDR3 length: 17
D gene: -
J gene: TRBJ2-7
clone size: -
CDR3 protein: CASSQDMGGGSTYEQYF
CDR3 DNA: TGCGCCAGCAGCCAAGATATGGGCGGGGGCTCAACCTACGAGCAGTACTTC

V gene: TRBV19
CDR3 length: 15
D gene: -
J gene: TRBJ1-5
clone size: -
CDR3 protein: CASSGLQAYNQPQHF
CDR3 DNA: TGTGCCAGTAGTGGGCTACAGGCCTACAATCAGCCCCAGCATTTT

V gene: TRBV9
CDR3 length: 16
D gene: -
J gene: TRBJ1-5
clone size: -
CDR3 protein: CASSASSPQIEQPQHF
CDR3 DNA: TGTGCCAGCAGCGCCTCTTCACCCCAAATAGAACAGCCCCAGCATTTT

V gene: TRBV5-1
CDR3 length: 16
D gene: -
J gene: TRBJ2-1
clone size: -
CDR3 protein: CASSQNGGTLYNEQFF
CDR3 DNA: TGCGCCAGCAGCCAGAACGGGGGTACCCTCTACAATGAGCAGTTCTTC

V gene: TRBV27
CDR3 length: 13
D gene: -
J gene: TRBJ2-7
clone size: once
CDR3 protein: CASRSGGRYEQYF
CDR3 DNA: TGTGCCAGCCGCTCCGGGGGGCGGTACGAGCAGTACTTC

V gene: TRBV27
CDR3 length: 15
D gene: TRBD1
J gene: TRBJ2-4
clone size: -
CDR3 protein: CASRRQGGAKNIQYF
CDR3 DNA: TGTGCCAGCAGACGACAGGGGGGAGCCAAAAACATTCAGTACTTC

V gene: TRBV10-3
CDR3 length: 13
D gene: TRBD1
J gene: TRBJ1-1
clone size: -
CDR3 protein: CATRTGRDTEAFF
CDR3 DNA: TGTGCCACCAGGACAGGGCGGGACACTGAAGCTTTCTTT

V gene: TRBV2
CDR3 length: 14
D gene: -
J gene: TRBJ2-3
clone size: -
CDR3 protein: CAGSRDISTDTQYF
CDR3 DNA: TGTGCCGGATCCCGGGACATAAGCACAGATACGCAGTATTTT

V gene: TRBV5-1
CDR3 length: 13
D gene: -
J gene: TRBJ1-1
clone size: once
CDR3 protein: CASSSSGATEAFF
CDR3 DNA: TGCGCCAGCAGCTCGTCGGGAGCCACTGAAGCTTTCTTT

V gene: TRBV7-2
CDR3 length: 14
D gene: -
J gene: TRBJ2-3
clone size: -
CDR3 protein: CASSLVAVSDTQYF
CDR3 DNA: TGTGCCAGCAGCTTAGTTGCAGTATCGGATACGCAGTATTTT

V gene: TRBV14
CDR3 length: 16
D gene: TRBD2
J gene: TRBJ2-3
clone size: -
CDR3 protein: CASSPLAGDRTDTQYF
CDR3 DNA: TGTGCCAGCAGCCCTCTAGCGGGGGACCGCACAGATACGCAGTATTTT

V gene: TRBV5-1
CDR3 length: 12
D gene: -
J gene: TRBJ2-5
clone size: -
CDR3 protein: CASSLAGETQYF
CDR3 DNA: TGCGCCAGCAGCTTGGCAGGGGAGACCCAGTACTTC

V gene: TRBV4-3
CDR3 length: 16
D gene: TRBD1
J gene: TRBJ1-4
clone size: -
CDR3 protein: CASSQDLDRGNEKLFF
CDR3 DNA: TGCGCCAGCAGCCAAGATCTGGACAGGGGGAATGAAAAACTGTTTTTT

V gene: TRBV5-6
CDR3 length: 19
D gene: TRBD2
J gene: TRBJ2-3
clone size: -
CDR3 protein: CASSLARTSGGRSTDTQYF
CDR3 DNA: TGTGCCAGCAGCTTGGCCCGGACTAGCGGGGGCCGAAGCACAGATACGCAGTATTTT

V gene: TRBV19
CDR3 length: 16
D gene: TRBD1
J gene: TRBJ1-1
clone size: -
CDR3 protein: CASSTTIGQGGTEAFF
CDR3 DNA: TGTGCCAGTAGCACTACCATCGGACAGGGTGGAACTGAAGCTTTCTTT

V gene: TRBV15
CDR3 length: 18
D gene: -
J gene: TRBJ2-5
clone size: -
CDR3 protein: CATSRDLLATVGQETQYF
CDR3 DNA: TGTGCCACCAGCAGAGATCTCCTAGCTACGGTGGGCCAAGAGACCCAGTACTTC

V gene: TRBV7-2
CDR3 length: 15
D gene: -
J gene: TRBJ1-3
clone size: -
CDR3 protein: CASSFRGLGGNTIYF
CDR3 DNA: TGTGCCAGCAGCTTCCGGGGCCTTGGTGGAAACACCATATATTTT

V gene: TRBV2
CDR3 length: 14
D gene: TRBD1
J gene: TRBJ1-1
clone size: -
CDR3 protein: CASSPWQGATEAFF
CDR3 DNA: TGTGCCAGCTCCCCATGGCAGGGGGCCACTGAAGCTTTCTTT

V gene: TRBV4-3
CDR3 length: 17
D gene: -
J gene: TRBJ2-5
clone size: -
CDR3 protein: CASSQEGTGAGEETQYF
CDR3 DNA: TGCGCCAGCAGCCAAGAAGGGACGGGGGCCGGGGAAGAGACCCAGTACTTC

V gene: TRBV10-3
CDR3 length: 16
D gene: -
J gene: TRBJ1-2
clone size: -
CDR3 protein: CAISESGVGVNYGYTF
CDR3 DNA: TGTGCCATCAGTGAGTCGGGAGTGGGGGTTAACTATGGCTACACCTTC

V gene: TRBV19
CDR3 length: 15
D gene: -
J gene: TRBJ2-7
clone size: -
CDR3 protein: CASSIEGGARGEQYF
CDR3 DNA: TGTGCCAGTAGTATAGAGGGGGGGGCCAGAGGCGAGCAGTACTTC

V gene: TRBV9
CDR3 length: 15
D gene: -
J gene: TRBJ1-4
clone size: once
CDR3 protein: CASSAGAATNEKLFF
CDR3 DNA: TGTGCCAGCAGCGCTGGAGCTGCAACTAATGAAAAACTGTTTTTT

V gene: TRBV7-8
CDR3 length: 17
D gene: -
J gene: TRBJ2-5
clone size: -
CDR3 protein: CASSLGRLERTRETQYF
CDR3 DNA: TGTGCCAGCAGCTTAGGTCGCCTCGAGAGGACCAGGGAGACCCAGTACTTC

V gene: TRBV4-3
CDR3 length: 16
D gene: -
J gene: TRBJ2-7
clone size: -
CDR3 protein: CASSQDIGDNTYEQYF
CDR3 DNA: TGCGCCAGCAGCCAAGATATCGGGGACAACACCTACGAGCAGTACTTC

V gene: TRBV7-2
CDR3 length: 12
D gene: TRBD1
J gene: TRBJ1-1
clone size: once
CDR3 protein: CASSGTGRGAFF
CDR3 DNA: TGTGCCAGCAGCGGGACAGGTCGTGGAGCTTTCTTT